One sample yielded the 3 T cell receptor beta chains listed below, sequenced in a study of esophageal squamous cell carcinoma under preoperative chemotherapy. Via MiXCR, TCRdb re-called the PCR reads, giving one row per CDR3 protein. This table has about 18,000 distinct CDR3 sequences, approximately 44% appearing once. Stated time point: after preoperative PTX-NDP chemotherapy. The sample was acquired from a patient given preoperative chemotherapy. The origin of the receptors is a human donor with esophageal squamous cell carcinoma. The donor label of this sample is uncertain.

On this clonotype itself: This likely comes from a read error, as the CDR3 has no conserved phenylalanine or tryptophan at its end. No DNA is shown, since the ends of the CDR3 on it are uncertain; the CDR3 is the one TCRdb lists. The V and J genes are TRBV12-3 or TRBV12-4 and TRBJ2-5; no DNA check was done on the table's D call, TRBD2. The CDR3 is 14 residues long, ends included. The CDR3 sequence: CASSAGRDPKTQLS.

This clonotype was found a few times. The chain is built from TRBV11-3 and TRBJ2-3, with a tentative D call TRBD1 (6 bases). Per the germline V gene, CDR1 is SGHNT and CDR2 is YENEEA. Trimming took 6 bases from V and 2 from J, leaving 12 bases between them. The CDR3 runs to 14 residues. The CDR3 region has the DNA TGTGCCAGCAGGGGGGCCCCCTCCACAGATACGCAGTATTTT. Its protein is CASRGAPSTDTQYF. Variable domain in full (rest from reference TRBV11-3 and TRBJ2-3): EAGVVQSPRYKIIEKKQPVAFWCNPISGHNTLYWYLQNLGQGPELLIRYENEEAVDDSQLPKDRFSAERLKGVDSTLKIQPAELGDSAVYLCASRGAPSTDTQYFGPGTRLTVL.

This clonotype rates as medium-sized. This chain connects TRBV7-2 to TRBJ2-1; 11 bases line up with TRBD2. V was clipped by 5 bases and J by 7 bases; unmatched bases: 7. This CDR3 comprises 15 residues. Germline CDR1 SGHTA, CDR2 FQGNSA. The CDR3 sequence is CASSRVAGGENEQFF. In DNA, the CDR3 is TGTGCCAGCAGCCGAGTAGCGGGAGGGGAAAATGAGCAGTTCTTC.